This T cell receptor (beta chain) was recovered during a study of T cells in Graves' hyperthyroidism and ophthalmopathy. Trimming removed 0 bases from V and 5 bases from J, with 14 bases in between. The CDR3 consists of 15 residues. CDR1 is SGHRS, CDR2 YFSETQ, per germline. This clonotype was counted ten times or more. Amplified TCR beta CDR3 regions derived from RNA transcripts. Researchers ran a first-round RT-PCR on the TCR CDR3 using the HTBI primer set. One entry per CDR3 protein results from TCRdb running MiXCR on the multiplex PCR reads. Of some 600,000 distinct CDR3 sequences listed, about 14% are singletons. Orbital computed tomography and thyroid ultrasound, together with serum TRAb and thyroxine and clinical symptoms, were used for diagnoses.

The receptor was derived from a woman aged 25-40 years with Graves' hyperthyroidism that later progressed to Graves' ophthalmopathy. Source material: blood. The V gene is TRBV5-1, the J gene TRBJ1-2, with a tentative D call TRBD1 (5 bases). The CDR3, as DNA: TGCGCCAGCAGCTTGGATGAGGGGTCGGGATATGGCTACACCTTC. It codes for CASSLDEGSGYGYTF.